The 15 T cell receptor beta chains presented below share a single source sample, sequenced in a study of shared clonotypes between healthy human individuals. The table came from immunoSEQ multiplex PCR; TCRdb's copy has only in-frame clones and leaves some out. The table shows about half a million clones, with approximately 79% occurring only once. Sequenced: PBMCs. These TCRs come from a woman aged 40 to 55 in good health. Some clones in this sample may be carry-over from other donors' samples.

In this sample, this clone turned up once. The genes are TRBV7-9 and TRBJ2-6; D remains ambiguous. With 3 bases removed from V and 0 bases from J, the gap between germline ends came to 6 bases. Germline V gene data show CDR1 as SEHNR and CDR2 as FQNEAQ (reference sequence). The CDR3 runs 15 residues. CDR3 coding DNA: TGTGCCAGCAGCTTTATCTTCTCTGGGGCCAACGTCCTGACTTTC. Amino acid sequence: CASSFIFSGANVLTF.

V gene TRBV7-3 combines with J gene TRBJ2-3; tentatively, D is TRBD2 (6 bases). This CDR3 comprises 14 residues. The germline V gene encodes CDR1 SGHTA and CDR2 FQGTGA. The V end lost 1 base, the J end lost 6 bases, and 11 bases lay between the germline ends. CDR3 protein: CASSLNLEGDTQYF. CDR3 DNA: TGTGCCAGCAGCTTAAACTTGGAGGGGGATACGCAGTATTTT.

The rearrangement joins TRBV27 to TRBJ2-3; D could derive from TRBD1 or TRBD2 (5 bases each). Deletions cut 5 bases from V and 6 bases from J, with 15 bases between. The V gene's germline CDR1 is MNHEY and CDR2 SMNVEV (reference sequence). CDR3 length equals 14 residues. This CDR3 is CASSLGTAMDTQYF. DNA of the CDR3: TGTGCCAGCAGTCTGGGGACCGCGATGGATACGCAGTATTTT.

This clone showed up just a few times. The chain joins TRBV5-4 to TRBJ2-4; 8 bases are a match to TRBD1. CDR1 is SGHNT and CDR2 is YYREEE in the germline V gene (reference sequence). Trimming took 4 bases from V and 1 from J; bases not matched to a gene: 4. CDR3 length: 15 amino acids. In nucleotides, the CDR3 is TGTGCCAGCAGCCTCCAGGGGGCGGCCAAAAACATTCAGTACTTC. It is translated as CASSLQGAAKNIQYF.

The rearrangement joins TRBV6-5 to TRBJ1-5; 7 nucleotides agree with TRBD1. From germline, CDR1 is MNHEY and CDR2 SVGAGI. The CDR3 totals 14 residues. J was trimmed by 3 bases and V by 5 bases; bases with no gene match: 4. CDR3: CASSPGQSNQPQHF. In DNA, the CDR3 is TGTGCCAGCAGTCCGGGACAGTCCAATCAGCCCCAGCATTTT.

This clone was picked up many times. CDR3 bases: TGTGCCAGCAGCGTAGCCGTGGGACAGGGGCTCGACGAGCAGTACTTC. Its translation is CASSVAVGQGLDEQYF. The genes are TRBV9 and TRBJ2-7; 10 nucleotides align to TRBD1. Germline loops: CDR1 SGDLS, CDR2 YYNGEE. The trim removed 0 bases at V and 5 bases at J, leaving 8 bases unmatched. This CDR3 has 16 residues.

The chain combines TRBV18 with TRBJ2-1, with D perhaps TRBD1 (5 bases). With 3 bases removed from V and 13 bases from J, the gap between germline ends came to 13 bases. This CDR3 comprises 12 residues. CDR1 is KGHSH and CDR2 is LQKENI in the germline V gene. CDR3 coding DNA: TGTGCCAGCTCACCCCCTGGGGCGCCCCAGTTCTTC. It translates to CASSPPGAPQFF.

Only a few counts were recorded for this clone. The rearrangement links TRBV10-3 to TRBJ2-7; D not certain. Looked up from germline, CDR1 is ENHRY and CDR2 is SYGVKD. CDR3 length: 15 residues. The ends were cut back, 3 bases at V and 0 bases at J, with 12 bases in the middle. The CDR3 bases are TGTGCCATCAGTGACGGTCCTGTCAGCTCCTACGAGCAGTACTTC. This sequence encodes CAISDGPVSSYEQYF.

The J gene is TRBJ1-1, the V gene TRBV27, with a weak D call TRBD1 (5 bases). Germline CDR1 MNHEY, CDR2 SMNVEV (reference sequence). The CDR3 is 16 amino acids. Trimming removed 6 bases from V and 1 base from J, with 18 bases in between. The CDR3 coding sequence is TGTGCCAGCAGACCGTCGGACAACCCGACGAACACTGAAGCTTTCTTT. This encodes CASRPSDNPTNTEAFF.

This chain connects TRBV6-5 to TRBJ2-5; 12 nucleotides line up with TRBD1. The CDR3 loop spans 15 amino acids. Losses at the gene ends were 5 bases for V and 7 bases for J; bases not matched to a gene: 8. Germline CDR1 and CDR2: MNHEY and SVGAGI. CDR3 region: CASSPPGQGAGTQYF. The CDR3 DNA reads TGTGCCAGCAGTCCGCCGGGACAGGGGGCCGGGACCCAGTACTTC.

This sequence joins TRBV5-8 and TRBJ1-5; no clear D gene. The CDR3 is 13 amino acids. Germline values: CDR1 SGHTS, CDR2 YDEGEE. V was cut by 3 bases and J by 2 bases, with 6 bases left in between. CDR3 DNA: TGTGCCAGCAGCTCTCGCGGCAATCAGCCCCAGCATTTT. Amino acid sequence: CASSSRGNQPQHF. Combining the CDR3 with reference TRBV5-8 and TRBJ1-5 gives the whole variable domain EAGVTQSPTHLIKTRGQQATLRCSPISGHTSVYWYQQALGLGLQFLLWYDEGEERNRGNFPPRFSGRQFPNYSSELNVNALELEDSALYLCASSSRGNQPQHFGDGTRLSIL.

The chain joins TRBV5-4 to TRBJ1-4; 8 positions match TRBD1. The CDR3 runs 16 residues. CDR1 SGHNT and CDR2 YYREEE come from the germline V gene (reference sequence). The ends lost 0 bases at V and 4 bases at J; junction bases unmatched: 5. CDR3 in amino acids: CASSLGTGQGNEKLFF. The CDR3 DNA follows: TGTGCCAGCAGCTTGGGGACCGGACAGGGTAATGAAAAACTGTTTTTT. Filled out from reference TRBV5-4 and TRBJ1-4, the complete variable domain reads ETGVTQSPTHLIKTRGQQVTLRCSSQSGHNTVSWYQQALGQGPQFIFQYYREEENGRGNFPPRFSGLQFPNYSSELNVNALELDDSALYLCASSLGTGQGNEKLFFGSGTQLSVL.

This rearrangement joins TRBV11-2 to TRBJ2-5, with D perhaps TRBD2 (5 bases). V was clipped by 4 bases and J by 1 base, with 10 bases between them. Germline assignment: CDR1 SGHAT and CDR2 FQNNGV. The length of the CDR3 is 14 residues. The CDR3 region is CASSYLATQETQYF. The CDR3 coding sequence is TGTGCCAGCAGCTATCTAGCCACCCAAGAGACCCAGTACTTC.

This CDR3 is CASTGTGERYGGYTF. The CDR3, as DNA: TGTGCCAGCACAGGCACAGGGGAGAGGTATGGTGGCTACACCTTC. The chain combines TRBV25-1 with TRBJ1-2; the match to TRBD1 covers 7 bases. Germline lookup yields CDR1 MGHDK and CDR2 SYGVNS. The CDR3 length is 15 residues. The trim removed 7 bases at V and 7 bases at J, leaving 15 bases unmatched.

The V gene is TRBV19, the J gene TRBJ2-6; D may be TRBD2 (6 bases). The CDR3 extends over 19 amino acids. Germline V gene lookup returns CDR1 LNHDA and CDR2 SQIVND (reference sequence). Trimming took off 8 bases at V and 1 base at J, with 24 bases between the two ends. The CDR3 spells CASFRAGRGPSSGANVLTF. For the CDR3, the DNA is TGTGCCAGTTTTAGGGCGGGAAGGGGACCATCTTCTGGGGCCAACGTCCTGACTTTC.